One and the same sample provided the 13 T cell receptor beta chains below, sequenced in a study of cytomegalovirus exposure and HLA in healthy donors. A multiplex PCR was run with 60 Vbeta primers and 13 Jbeta primers. The method was immunoSEQ multiplex PCR; TCRdb's version includes in-frame clones alone and lacks a portion of them. Among approximately 210,000 clones listed, over 80% were seen once. Sequenced: PBMCs. The receptor source for this set is a man between 40 and 49 years old in good health and CMV-seropositive.

This clone came up once. The J gene is TRBJ2-1, the V gene TRBV9; 8 bases are shared with TRBD2. The V gene end was trimmed by 0 bases and the J gene end by 5 bases; junction bases not matched to a gene: 7. The CDR3 is made up of 16 amino acids. From germline, CDR1 is SGDLS and CDR2 YYNGEE. The CDR3 DNA sequence: TGTGCCAGCAGCGTAGATATAGGCGGGAGGAACAATGAGCAGTTCTTC. Its translation: CASSVDIGGRNNEQFF.

This clone was seen a handful of times. V gene TRBV9 combines with J gene TRBJ2-1, with D possibly matching TRBD2 (6 bases). The germline V gene encodes CDR1 SGDLS and CDR2 YYNGEE. The CDR3 totals 17 residues. V lost 3 bases, J lost 0 bases, and 16 bases lay in between. The CDR3 reads CASSAFSTRSSYNEQFF. The DNA of the CDR3 is TGTGCCAGCAGCGCCTTTTCGACTAGGAGCTCCTACAATGAGCAGTTCTTC.

Turning to this clone: Mismatch with germline at one junction end may stem from a read error. The chain carries TRBV29-1 and TRBJ2-3, with D possibly TRBD2 on 6 matching bases. This CDR3 is 15 amino acids long. Germline CDR1 is SQVTM and CDR2 is ANQGSEA. CDR3: CSFDLGGYKTDTQYF. Here the CDR3 DNA reads TGCAGCTTTGACTTGGGAGGCTACAAAACAGATACGCAGTATTTT.

The chain links TRBV19 to TRBJ1-5, with D possibly matching TRBD1 (6 bases). CDR1 and CDR2 from the germline V gene are LNHDA and SQIVND (reference sequence). The CDR3 totals 16 residues. V was cut by 3 bases and J by 2 bases, with 14 bases left in between. Written as DNA, the CDR3 is TGTGCCAGTAGTATGGGTCAGGGGAGAGGCAATCAGCCCCAGCATTTT. Encoded protein: CASSMGQGRGNQPQHF.

J is TRBJ2-7 and V is TRBV4-1, with 7 bases aligning to TRBD2. The CDR3 is 14 residues long. V was clipped by 1 base and J by 1 base; unmatched bases: 1. CDR1 and CDR2 from the germline V gene are MGHRA and YSYEKL. This CDR3 reads CASSQGLASYEQYV. CDR3 in DNA: TGCGCCAGCAGCCAAGGACTAGCATCCTACGAGCAGTACGTC.

The chain combines TRBV19 with TRBJ2-1; D gene uncertain. V shed 6 bases and J shed 6 bases, with 12 bases lying between them. Per germline, CDR1 LNHDA and CDR2 SQIVND (reference sequence). This CDR3 is 13 amino acids long. This chain's CDR3 is CASSTRGGNEQFF. The CDR3 DNA reads TGTGCCAGTAGCACCCGCGGCGGCAATGAGCAGTTCTTC.

This clone showed up just once. The rearrangement uses TRBV6-5 and TRBJ1-2, with D perhaps matching TRBD1 (6 bases). The CDR3 covers 14 residues. V lost 6 bases and J 5 bases, leaving 16 bases between the germline ends. Germline V gene lookup returns CDR1 MNHEY and CDR2 SVGAGI. The CDR3: CASRHTGIQYGYTF. The CDR3 DNA follows: TGTGCCAGCAGACATACAGGGATCCAATATGGCTACACCTTC.

This chain links TRBV27 with TRBJ2-2; the match to TRBD1 covers 9 bases. V shed 4 bases, J shed 3 bases, and the junction held 6 bases outside the gene matches. Germline V gene sequence: CDR1 MNHEY, CDR2 SMNVEV (reference sequence). CDR3 length equals 16 residues. CDR3 nucleotides: TGTGCCAGCAGTTCAGCAGGGACAGGGTACACCGGGGAGCTGTTTTTT. It yields the protein CASSSAGTGYTGELFF.

The chain combines TRBV27 with TRBJ1-1; 7 positions agree with TRBD1. Losses at the gene ends were 6 bases for V and 6 bases for J; bases not matched to a gene: 13. The CDR3 length is 15 residues. CDR1 and CDR2 (germline): MNHEY, SMNVEV (reference sequence). This CDR3 reads CASSQIGTEAPEAFF. Written as DNA, the CDR3 is TGTGCCAGCAGCCAAATCGGGACAGAAGCCCCTGAAGCTTTCTTT.

A single count supports this clone. V and J are TRBV18 and TRBJ2-2; weak D call: TRBD2 (5 bases). Trimming removed 1 base at V and 4 bases at J, with 13 bases between. Germline CDR1 reads KGHSH; CDR2 reads LQKENI. The CDR3 is 16 residues long. The CDR3 DNA reads TGTGCCAGCTCACCACGGGGTGAGGGTTTCACCGGGGAGCTGTTTTTT. Protein sequence: CASSPRGEGFTGELFF.

The chain couples TRBV28 to TRBJ2-5; TRBD2 is a possible D gene (6 bases). The J call could be wrong; TRBJ2-7 is a better fit for the DNA end. Germline assignment: CDR1 MDHEN and CDR2 SYDVKM. This CDR3 spans 13 amino acids. The CDR3 here is CASKAGSWGEQYF. Written as DNA, the CDR3 is TGTGCCAGCAAGGCGGGGTCCTGGGGCGAGCAGTACTTC.

V and J are TRBV7-2 and TRBJ2-1; 9 bases agree with TRBD2. J was trimmed by 4 bases and V by 4 bases; bases with no gene match: 17. Germline-derived CDR1 and CDR2 are SGHTA and FQGNSA. CDR3 length: 19 residues. The CDR3: CASSWPRTAREGPYNEQFF. For the CDR3, the DNA is TGTGCCAGCAGCTGGCCCCGGACTGCGCGGGAGGGCCCTTACAATGAGCAGTTCTTC.

The chain is built from TRBV7-9 and TRBJ2-5; possible D gene TRBD1, 6 bases. CDR1 and CDR2 (germline): SEHNR, FQNEAQ (reference sequence). This CDR3 region has 13 residues. Trimming took off 3 bases at V and 1 base at J, with 6 bases between the two ends. In DNA, the CDR3 is TGTGCCAGCAGCTTGGGGGCCCAAGAGACCCAGTACTTC. Translation gives CASSLGAQETQYF. The full variable domain, completed using reference TRBV7-9 and TRBJ2-5, is DTGVSQNPRHKITKRGQNVTFRCDPISEHNRLYWYRQTLGQGPEFLTYFQNEAQLEKSRLLSDRFSAERPKGSFSTLEIQRTEQGDSAMYLCASSLGAQETQYFGPGTRLLVL.